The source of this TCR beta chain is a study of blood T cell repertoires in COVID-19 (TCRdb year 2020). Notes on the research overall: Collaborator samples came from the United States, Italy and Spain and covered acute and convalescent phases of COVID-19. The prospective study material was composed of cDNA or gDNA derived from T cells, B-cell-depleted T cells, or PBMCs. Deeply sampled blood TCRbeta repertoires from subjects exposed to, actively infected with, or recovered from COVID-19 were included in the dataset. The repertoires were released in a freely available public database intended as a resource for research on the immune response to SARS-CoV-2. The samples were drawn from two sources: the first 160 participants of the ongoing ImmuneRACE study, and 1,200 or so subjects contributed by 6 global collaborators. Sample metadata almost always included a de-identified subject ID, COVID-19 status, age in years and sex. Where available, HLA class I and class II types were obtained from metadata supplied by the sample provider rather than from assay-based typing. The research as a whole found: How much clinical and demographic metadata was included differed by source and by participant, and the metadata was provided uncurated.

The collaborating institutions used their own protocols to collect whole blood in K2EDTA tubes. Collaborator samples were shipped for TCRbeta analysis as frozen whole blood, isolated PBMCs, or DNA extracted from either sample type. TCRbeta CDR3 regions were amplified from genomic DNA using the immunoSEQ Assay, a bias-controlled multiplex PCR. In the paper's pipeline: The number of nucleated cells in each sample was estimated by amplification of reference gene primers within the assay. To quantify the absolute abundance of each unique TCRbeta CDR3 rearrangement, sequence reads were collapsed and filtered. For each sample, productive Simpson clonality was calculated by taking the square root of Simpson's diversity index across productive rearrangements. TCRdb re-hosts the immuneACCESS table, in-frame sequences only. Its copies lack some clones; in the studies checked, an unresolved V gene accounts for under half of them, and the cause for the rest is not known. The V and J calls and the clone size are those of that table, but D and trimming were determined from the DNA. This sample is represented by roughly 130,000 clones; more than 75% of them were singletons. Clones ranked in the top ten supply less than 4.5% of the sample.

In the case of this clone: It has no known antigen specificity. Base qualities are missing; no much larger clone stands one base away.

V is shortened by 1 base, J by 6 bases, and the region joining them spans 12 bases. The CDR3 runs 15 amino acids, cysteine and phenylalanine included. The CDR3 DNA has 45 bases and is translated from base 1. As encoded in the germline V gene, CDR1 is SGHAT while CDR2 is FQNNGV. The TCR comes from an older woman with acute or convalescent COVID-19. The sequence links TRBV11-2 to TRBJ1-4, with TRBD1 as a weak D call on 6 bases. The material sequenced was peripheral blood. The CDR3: CASSLGSWGHEKLFF. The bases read TGTGCCAGCAGCTTAGGGAGTTGGGGGCATGAAAAACTGTTTTTT.